The 19 T cell receptor beta chains below all came from one sample that was sequenced in a study of blood T cells in healthy people across ages. It was with a sample-barcoded 5' primer and a J-beta primer mix that a second PCR of about 7 to 12 cycles was run. One entry per CDR3 protein results from TCRdb running MiXCR on the 5' RACE reads. Seen here are nearly 800,000 distinct CDR3 sequences, approximately 53% observed once, and the top ten hold 20% to 30%. Sequences were obtained from blood. All receptors derive from a man aged 40-55 years in good health.

This clonotype has a handful of counts. The chain recombines TRBV20-1 with TRBJ2-1; the D gene is possibly TRBD1 (6 bases). This CDR3 region has 15 residues. CDR1 and CDR2 from the germline V gene are DFQATT and SNEGSKA (reference sequence). V shed 6 bases and J shed 4 bases, with 19 bases lying between them. The CDR3 sequence: CSAKTGGGVYNEQFF. In nucleotides, the CDR3 is TGCAGTGCCAAGACAGGTGGTGGGGTTTACAATGAGCAGTTCTTC.

The chain is built from TRBV10-3 and TRBJ2-1; a weak D match, TRBD2 (6 bases). Germline V CDR1 and CDR2: ENHRY, SYGVKD. The V gene lost 10 bases and the J gene lost 1 base, with 17 bases spanning the gap. CDR3 size: 15 residues. As DNA, the CDR3 is TGTGCCACAACTCCAACGGGAGAATCCTACAATGAGCAGTTCTTC. Amino acid sequence: CATTPTGESYNEQFF.

The genes are TRBV7-6 and TRBJ2-1, with D tentatively TRBD1 (5 bases). V was shortened by 6 bases and J by 5 bases, with 11 bases between the two germline ends. Germline lookup yields CDR1 SGHVS and CDR2 FNYEAQ. The CDR3 is made up of 13 amino acids. The CDR3, as DNA: TGTGCCAGCAGGTTGGGGCAGAACAATGAGCAGTTCTTC. Translated, it gives CASRLGQNNEQFF.

This clonotype was recorded at least ten times. The chain has TRBV12-3 or TRBV12-4 and TRBJ1-5; TRBD1 might be the D (6 bases). CDR3 length equals 16 residues. The V end lost 3 bases, the J end lost 8 bases, and 20 bases lay between the germline ends. CDR3 sequence: CASSFSRGPGIEPQHF. Here the CDR3 DNA reads TGTGCCAGCAGTTTTAGCCGGGGGCCGGGTATTGAGCCCCAGCATTTT.

The gene calls are TRBV9 and TRBJ1-5, with TRBD1 identical over 7 bases. V shed 0 bases and J 4 bases; nucleotides not matched to a gene: 19. The CDR3 loop spans 20 amino acids. Germline V CDR1 and CDR2: SGDLS, YYNGEE. The CDR3 spells CASSVEVTVGTASLNQPQHF. CDR3 DNA sequence: TGTGCCAGCAGCGTAGAGGTGACGGTGGGGACAGCATCTCTTAATCAGCCCCAGCATTTT.

The J gene is TRBJ2-3, the V gene TRBV6-1; TRBD2 agrees at 9 bases. Per germline, CDR1 MNHNS and CDR2 SASEGT. J was trimmed by 0 bases and V by 1 base; bases with no gene match: 2. This CDR3 spans 16 amino acids. This chain's CDR3 is CASSEGAGGSTDTQYF. The CDR3 region has the DNA TGTGCCAGCAGTGAAGGGGCGGGGGGGAGCACAGATACGCAGTATTTT.

The chain employs TRBV3-1 and TRBJ1-5; D perhaps matches TRBD1 (5 bases). Germline V gene sequence: CDR1 LGHDT, CDR2 YNNKEL (reference sequence). The ends were cut back, 0 bases at V and 7 bases at J, with 13 bases in the middle. The CDR3 is 15 amino acids. Written as DNA, the CDR3 is TGTGCCAGCAGCCAAGATCAGGGATTCGGGCAGCCCCAGCATTTT. It codes for CASSQDQGFGQPQHF.

The genes are TRBV27 and TRBJ2-7; D perhaps matches TRBD2 (6 bases). Trimming removed 5 bases from V and 3 bases from J, with 11 bases in between. The germline CDR1 and CDR2 sequences are MNHEY and SMNVEV (reference sequence). The CDR3 contains 13 residues. The CDR3 reads CASSVGLFYEQYF. The CDR3, as DNA: TGTGCCAGCAGTGTGGGACTCTTCTACGAGCAGTACTTC.

This clonotype appeared once. The CDR3 region is CASSESWGDSTMAKNIQYF. The CDR3 DNA reads TGTGCCAGCAGTGAAAGTTGGGGGGACTCCACGATGGCCAAAAACATTCAGTACTTC. This chain joins TRBV6-1 and TRBJ2-4; weak D call: TRBD2 (6 bases). CDR1 and CDR2 from the germline V gene are MNHNS and SASEGT. V was cut by 2 bases and J by 1 base, with 21 bases left in between. This CDR3 region has 19 residues.

The chain links TRBV9 to TRBJ2-2; 13 nucleotides align to TRBD2. V lost 4 bases, J lost 2 bases, and 5 bases stayed unmatched. CDR1 and CDR2 from the germline V gene are SGDLS and YYNGEE. The CDR3 is 17 residues long. The DNA of the CDR3 is TGTGCCAGCAGCCTCGGGACTAGCGGGACTAACACCGGGGAGCTGTTTTTT. Protein product: CASSLGTSGTNTGELFF.

The rearrangement uses TRBV6-1 and TRBJ1-2; a possible D gene is TRBD1 (5 bases). CDR3 length: 14 amino acids. Germline lookup yields CDR1 MNHNS and CDR2 SASEGT. The ends were cut back, 1 base at V and 3 bases at J, with 9 bases in the middle. CDR3 residues: CASSEGTPYYGYTF. Here the CDR3 DNA reads TGTGCCAGCAGTGAAGGGACACCTTACTATGGCTACACCTTC.

This clonotype was observed a few times. The V and J genes are TRBV5-1 and TRBJ2-7; TRBD2 aligns across 13 bases. V dropped 3 bases and J dropped 2; count of bases not matched to a gene: 5. The CDR3 loop spans 16 amino acids. Germline V lookup: CDR1 SGHRS, CDR2 YFSETQ. The CDR3 spells CASSSGTSGTPYEQYF. The CDR3 DNA follows: TGCGCCAGCAGCTCCGGGACTAGCGGGACCCCCTACGAGCAGTACTTC.

The chain uses TRBV6-1 and TRBJ2-5, with D possibly being TRBD1 (6 bases). CDR1 is MNHNS, CDR2 SASEGT, per germline. V was pared by 8 bases and J by 3 bases, with 16 bases between. The CDR3 covers 14 residues. CDR3 residues: CASERPGQKETQYF. In DNA form, the CDR3 reads TGTGCCAGCGAACGGCCCGGACAGAAAGAGACCCAGTACTTC.

The chain recombines TRBV6-5 with TRBJ1-1; a possible D gene is TRBD1 (5 bases). The germline V gene has CDR1 MNHEY and CDR2 SVGAGI. The CDR3 sequence is 14 residues long. V gave up 6 bases and J gave up 0 bases, with 11 bases separating them. CDR3 in DNA: TGTGCCAGCAGATACGGGGACTTGAACACTGAAGCTTTCTTT. Translated, it gives CASRYGDLNTEAFF.

In its sample, this clonotype was seen many times. J is TRBJ1-2 and V is TRBV12-3 or TRBV12-4; 7 nucleotides align to TRBD1. The trim removed 6 bases at V and 3 bases at J, leaving 7 bases unmatched. The CDR3 runs to 14 residues. The CDR3 nucleotides read TGTGCCAGCAGACCTGGGACAGCAGACTATGGCTACACCTTC. This sequence encodes CASRPGTADYGYTF.

This clonotype has more than one count but fewer than ten. The V gene is TRBV13, the J gene TRBJ2-3, with a tentative D call TRBD1 (5 bases). This CDR3 is built from 14 residues. From germline, CDR1 is PRHDT and CDR2 FYEKMQ (reference sequence). V gave up 0 bases and J gave up 3 bases, with 7 bases separating them. The CDR3 DNA follows: TGTGCCAGCAGCTTAGGGGACAAAACAGATACGCAGTATTTT. It codes for CASSLGDKTDTQYF.

This clonotype occurred many times. V and J are TRBV27 and TRBJ1-2; D not resolved. V shed 3 bases and J shed 2 bases, with 7 bases lying between them. Per germline, CDR1 MNHEY and CDR2 SMNVEV (reference sequence). There are 13 residues in the CDR3. For the CDR3, the DNA is TGTGCCAGCAGTTTTGGGATGAACTATGGCTACACCTTC. This sequence encodes CASSFGMNYGYTF.

The V gene is TRBV6-6, the J gene TRBJ1-1; 10 bases agree with TRBD1. This CDR3 has 16 residues. Germline V gene lookup returns CDR1 MNHNY and CDR2 SVGAGI (reference sequence). V shed 6 bases and J 0 bases; nucleotides not matched to a gene: 7. The CDR3 sequence: CASRGQGTRVNTEAFF. Written as DNA, the CDR3 is TGTGCCAGCAGGGGACAGGGGACGCGGGTGAACACTGAAGCTTTCTTT.

This chain joins TRBV3-1 and TRBJ2-5, with D uncertain. The DNA end is more similar to TRBJ2-7, so the J call may be wrong. Germline V gene lookup returns CDR1 LGHDT and CDR2 YNNKEL (reference sequence). CDR3 length: 14 amino acids. The CDR3 here is CASSQESWAYEQYF. The CDR3 coding sequence is TGTGCCAGCAGCCAAGAGTCTTGGGCCTACGAGCAGTACTTC.